This TCR beta chain was captured in a study of blood T cell repertoires in COVID-19. V shed 4 bases and J 7 bases; nucleotides not matched to a gene: 6. Germline loops: CDR1 SEHNR, CDR2 FQNEAQ (reference sequence). The CDR3 extends over 15 amino acids. This clone came up once. Enrollees, about 18 to 95 years old, lived in about two dozen US areas. Membership in each cohort depended on participant-reported clinical history. The assay was immunoSEQ multiplex PCR, and TCRdb's table has in-frame clones only and misses some. The sample records over 200,000 clones, 80% to 90% being singletons. Sequences were obtained from PBMCs or T cells enriched from blood (not recorded which). V and J are TRBV7-9 and TRBJ2-2; 10 bases are a match to TRBD1. The clonotype was recovered from a man aged 18 to 35 with acute COVID-19. CDR3 sequence: CASSSRQGAFGELFF. CDR3 bases: TGTGCCAGCAGCTCGAGACAGGGGGCGTTCGGGGAGCTGTTTTTT.